These 8 T cell receptor beta chains came from one sample sequenced in a study of OX40 agonist ivuxolimab in advanced cancers. Sequencing used immunoSEQ multiplex PCR; TCRdb keeps in-frame clones, though not all of them. The sample includes about 77,000 clones, nearly 90% seen only once; the top ten take more than 2.5%. The sample here was CD4+ or CD8+ T cells sorted from blood, taken in a trial of the OX40 agonist ivuxolimab. Receptors originate from an adult with an advanced solid tumor such as melanoma, head and neck, liver or kidney cancer.

The chain combines TRBV29-1 with TRBJ2-3, with 13 bases fitting TRBD2. The CDR3 totals 15 residues. With V trimmed by 4 bases and J by 2 bases, 3 bases remained unmatched. The germline CDR1 and CDR2 sequences are SQVTM and ANQGSEA. Here the CDR3 reads CSVAGLAGATDTQYF. As DNA, the CDR3 is TGCAGCGTTGCCGGACTAGCGGGGGCCACAGATACGCAGTATTTT.

The V call is TRBV4-1, the J call TRBJ1-1; D call uncertain. The CDR3 has 11 amino acids. The V gene lost 11 bases and the J gene lost 1 base, with 8 bases spanning the gap. The germline V gene has CDR1 MGHRA and CDR2 YSYEKL. The CDR3 spells CAPWWNTEAFF. The CDR3 bases are TGCGCCCCCTGGTGGAACACTGAAGCTTTCTTT.

The V call is TRBV28, the J call TRBJ1-1; perhaps TRBD1 as D (5 bases). Trimming stripped 6 bases from V and 1 base from J, with 12 bases between. The CDR3 is 14 amino acids. Germline V gives CDR1 MDHEN, CDR2 SYDVKM. The CDR3 region has the DNA TGTGCCAGCAGGTGGGGCGTCGCGAACACTGAAGCTTTCTTT. It encodes CASRWGVANTEAFF. Full variable domain (missing parts from reference TRBV28 and TRBJ1-1): DVKVTQSSRYLVKRTGEKVFLECVQDMDHENMFWYRQDPGLGLRLIYFSYDVKMKEKGDIPEGYSVSREKKERFSLILESASTNQTSMYLCASRWGVANTEAFFGQGTRLTVV.

In this sample, this clone turned up once. The CDR3 spells CASSPVLAAAPDEQFF. The CDR3 DNA reads as TGTGCCAGCAGCCCTGTACTAGCGGCTGCCCCGGATGAGCAGTTCTTC. The rearrangement uses TRBV2 and TRBJ2-1; TRBD2 matches 8 bases. Germline V lookup: CDR1 SNHLY, CDR2 FYNNEI. The CDR3 totals 16 residues. With 6 bases clipped from V and 8 bases from J, the junction kept 15 bases outside the gene matches.

This chain uses TRBV28 with TRBJ1-1; D uncertain. In germline, CDR1 is MDHEN, CDR2 SYDVKM. The ends were cut back, 4 bases at V and 10 bases at J, with 25 bases in the middle. CDR3 size: 16 residues. CDR3 DNA sequence: TGTGCCAGCAGTTCCCCCTTCGGCCCGGGGATTATCAGAGCTTTCTTT. Residues: CASSSPFGPGIIRAFF.

The J gene is TRBJ2-6, the V gene TRBV2; tentative D call: TRBD1 (6 bases). Germline CDR1 reads SNHLY; CDR2 reads FYNNEI. The length of the CDR3 is 17 residues. The V end lost 4 bases, the J end lost 0 bases, and 13 bases lay between the germline ends. CDR3 sequence (DNA): TGTGCCAGCAGTGTGGGGACACCAGGCTCTGGGGCCAACGTCCTGACTTTC. Translating gives CASSVGTPGSGANVLTF.

This CDR3 is CASPPRGRPGTQYF. CDR3 bases: TGTGCCAGCCCCCCCCGGGGAAGGCCAGGGACCCAGTACTTC. This rearrangement joins TRBV28 to TRBJ2-5, with D maybe TRBD2 (5 bases). This CDR3 contains 14 residues. The germline V and J ends were trimmed by 8 bases and 7 bases, with 20 bases remaining between them. Germline assignment: CDR1 MDHEN and CDR2 SYDVKM.

This chain joins TRBV11-2 and TRBJ1-2; no definite D call. Germline CDR1 SGHAT, CDR2 FQNNGV. The CDR3 covers 13 residues. The germline V and J ends were trimmed by 0 bases and 8 bases, with 10 bases remaining between them. CDR3: CASSLDQRRGYTF. CDR3 nucleotide sequence: TGTGCCAGCAGCTTAGACCAAAGAAGAGGCTACACCTTC. Filled out from reference TRBV11-2 and TRBJ1-2, the complete variable domain reads EAGVAQSPRYKIIEKRQSVAFWCNPISGHATLYWYQQILGQGPKLLIQFQNNGVVDDSQLPKDRFSAERLKGVDSTLKIQPAKLEDSAVYLCASSLDQRRGYTFGSGTRLTVV.